Listed below are T cell receptor beta chains from one sample, sequenced in a study of blood T cell repertoires in COVID-19. Assay: immunoSEQ multiplex PCR; the TCRdb copy retains only in-frame clones and omits some. The sample lists 180,000 or so clones, about 80% occurring once. The sequencing sample was made of PBMCs or T cells enriched from blood (not recorded which). The receptors come from a man between 60 and 70 years old who had been exposed to COVID-19. Each CDR3 is given with its conserved first and last residue. Each record gives: V gene, J gene, D gene, CDR3 length, clone size, CDR3 protein, CDR3 DNA. The D gene is left open where the match is weak. Some rows have no size entry. The others give once, few or many, or a class for an expanded clone.

TRBV7-8	TRBJ1-5	.	14	.	CASSRGAGNQPQHF	TGTGCCAGCAGCCGGGGCGCCGGCAATCAGCCCCAGCATTTT
TRBV30	TRBJ2-1	.	18	.	CAWIPRVFSTGKGNEQFF	TGTGCCTGGATCCCCCGGGTCTTTTCTACTGGAAAGGGGAATGAGCAGTTCTTC
TRBV7-2	TRBJ2-1	.	14	.	CASSTGGLYNEQFF	TGTGCCAGCAGCACCGGGGGACTTTACAATGAGCAGTTCTTC
TRBV5-1	TRBJ2-7	TRBD1	14	.	CASSLDGQGDEQYF	TGCGCCAGCAGCTTGGATGGACAGGGCGACGAGCAGTACTTC
TRBV30	TRBJ2-7	TRBD2	17	many	CAWSVGRGLAGGTEQYF	TGTGCCTGGAGTGTAGGGCGAGGACTAGCGGGAGGCACCGAGCAGTACTTC
TRBV9	TRBJ2-3	TRBD2	16	.	CASSVTSGTGTDTQYF	TGTGCCAGCAGCGTTACTAGCGGGACTGGCACAGATACGCAGTATTTT
TRBV6-5	TRBJ1-6	.	13	.	CASSPSWGAPLHF	TGTGCCAGCAGTCCGTCTTGGGGCGCACCCCTCCACTTT
TRBV12-3/TRBV12-4	TRBJ2-7	.	13	.	CASSLRETAEQYF	TGTGCCAGCAGTTTACGGGAAACAGCCGAGCAGTACTTC
TRBV7-3	TRBJ2-6	TRBD1	18	.	CASNLHRDRVSGANVLTF	TGTGCCAGCAACCTACACCGGGACAGGGTTTCTGGGGCCAACGTCCTGACTTTC
TRBV10-3	TRBJ2-7	.	14	.	CAINLQGNEYEQYF	TGTGCCATCAACCTACAGGGTAACGAATACGAGCAGTACTTC
TRBV27	TRBJ2-7	.	14	.	CASSLSRRWSEQYF	TGTGCCAGCAGTTTATCTAGACGATGGAGCGAGCAGTACTTC
TRBV14	TRBJ2-2	.	15	many	CASSQGGNRAGELFF	TGTGCCAGCAGCCAAGGAGGAAACAGGGCCGGGGAGCTGTTTTTT
TRBV27	TRBJ2-1	TRBD2	17	once	CASRGTSGRAHYNEQFF	TGTGCCAGCAGGGGGACTAGCGGGAGGGCTCACTACAATGAGCAGTTCTTC
TRBV30	TRBJ1-2	.	13	.	CAWSLDTNYGYTF	TGTGCCTGGAGCCTCGACACAAACTATGGCTACACCTTC
TRBV6-5	TRBJ1-4	.	15	.	CATTRRPQSEEKLFF	TGTGCCACAACGCGGAGGCCCCAGAGCGAGGAAAAACTGTTTTTT
TRBV6-2/TRBV6-3	TRBJ1-5	.	15	.	CASSRFSTSNQPQHF	TGTGCCAGCAGTCGGTTCTCCACTAGCAATCAGCCCCAGCATTTT
TRBV3-1/TRBV3-2	TRBJ2-5	TRBD1	15	.	CASSQPGQGQETQYF	TGTGCCAGCAGCCAGCCGGGACAGGGACAAGAGACCCAGTACTTC
TRBV28	TRBJ2-5	TRBD1	14	.	CASSEDRGQETQYF	TGTGCCAGCAGTGAGGACAGGGGCCAAGAGACCCAGTACTTC
TRBV5-1	TRBJ2-2	.	11	.	CASKTVGELFF	TGCGCCAGCAAAACGGTCGGGGAGCTGTTTTTT
TRBV5-8	TRBJ2-3	TRBD1	16	.	CASSLAFRGLGDTQYF	TGTGCCAGCAGCTTGGCCTTCAGGGGGCTTGGAGATACGCAGTATTTT
TRBV29-1	TRBJ2-1	TRBD2	14	.	CSPRSSGREDEQFF	TGCAGCCCTAGGTCTAGCGGGAGGGAGGATGAGCAGTTCTTC
TRBV18	TRBJ2-1	TRBD2	14	.	CASSPSGSLNEQFF	TGTGCCAGCTCACCTAGCGGGAGTCTCAATGAGCAGTTCTTC
TRBV6-5	TRBJ2-7	TRBD1	11	.	CAGQGLYEQYF	TGTGCTGGACAGGGACTCTACGAGCAGTACTTC